The 27 T cell receptor beta chains below all came from one sample that was sequenced in a study of cytomegalovirus exposure and HLA in healthy donors. PCR used 60 Vbeta primers and 13 Jbeta primers. Produced via immunoSEQ multiplex PCR; TCRdb's table is partial and in-frame only. Seen here are more than 75,000 clones, 90% observed once, and the top ten hold roughly 2.2%. Source material: PBMCs. All receptors derive from a man younger than 30 in good health and CMV-seronegative.

This rearrangement joins TRBV27 to TRBJ2-1; TRBD1 aligns across 9 bases. Germline values: CDR1 MNHEY, CDR2 SMNVEV (reference sequence). The CDR3 has 16 residues. The V and J ends lost 6 bases and 2 bases, in that order; junction bases with no gene match: 8. In DNA, the CDR3 is TGTGCCAGCAGGCAAACCGGGACAGGGCCCTACAATGAGCAGTTCTTC. As protein: CASRQTGTGPYNEQFF.

The DNA for the CDR3 is TGTGCCAGCAGCTTGGGAGTAAACACCATATATTTT. It is translated as CASSLGVNTIYF. The chain recombines TRBV5-5 with TRBJ1-3; the D is unclear. Germline V gene sequence: CDR1 SGHKS, CDR2 YYEKEE (reference sequence). V was clipped by 0 bases and J by 6 bases, with 4 bases between them. The CDR3 loop spans 12 amino acids. Full variable domain (remainder filled in from reference TRBV5-5 and TRBJ1-3): DAGVTQSPTHLIKTRGQQVTLRCSPISGHKSVSWYQQVLGQGPQFIFQYYEKEERGRGNFPDRFSARQFPNYSSELNVNALLLGDSALYLCASSLGVNTIYFGEGSWLTVV.

This clone was counted between two and nine times. V usage is TRBV28 and J usage is TRBJ2-6; D gene ambiguous. Trimming left V 6 bases short and J 1 base short, with 13 bases between. From germline, CDR1 is MDHEN and CDR2 SYDVKM. This CDR3 is built from 16 residues. The CDR3 protein is CASRGSVRSGANVLTF. The CDR3 nucleotides are TGTGCCAGCAGGGGCTCGGTTCGGTCTGGGGCCAACGTCCTGACTTTC.

The J gene is TRBJ2-2, the V gene TRBV5-5; D gene ambiguous. The CDR3 consists of 13 residues. Germline CDR1 and CDR2: SGHKS and YYEKEE (reference sequence). V gave up 1 base and J gave up 4 bases, with 5 bases separating them. The CDR3 reads CASSLIVTGELFF. The CDR3 coding sequence is TGTGCCAGCAGCTTGATCGTCACCGGGGAGCTGTTTTTT.

The chain recombines TRBV7-6 with TRBJ2-5; D is uncertain. V was pared by 1 base and J by 3 bases, with 9 bases between. The CDR3 covers 14 residues. Germline CDR1 SGHVS, CDR2 FNYEAQ. CDR3 sequence (DNA): TGTGCCAGCAGCTTAGGCCCTAGAAAAGAGACCCAGTACTTC. Protein sequence: CASSLGPRKETQYF.

This chain uses TRBV7-2 with TRBJ2-4, with TRBD1 identical over 7 bases. CDR3 length equals 16 residues. The germline gives CDR1 SGHTA, CDR2 FQGNSA. The ends lost 1 base at V and 1 base at J; junction bases unmatched: 4. Here the CDR3 DNA reads TGTGCCAGCAGCTTAGACAGGGGCTCTGCCAAAAACATTCAGTACTTC. Translating it yields CASSLDRGSAKNIQYF.

The chain has TRBV21-1 and TRBJ2-7; the tabulated D call, TRBD2, remains unverified against the DNA. TRBV21-1 counts as a pseudogene. This CDR3 has 12 residues. The CDR3 DNA sequence: TGTGCCAGCAGCAAGACCGGGTACGAGCAGTACTTC. Translating it yields CASSKTGYEQYF.

V and J are TRBV28 and TRBJ1-2; weak D call: TRBD1 (6 bases). The V end was cut by 5 bases, the J end by 4 bases, with 11 bases between. This CDR3 comprises 13 residues. CDR1 is MDHEN and CDR2 is SYDVKM in the germline V gene. CDR3 in DNA: TGTGCCAGCAGTCCGACAGGCTCCTATGGCTACACCTTC. This codes for CASSPTGSYGYTF.

The chain combines TRBV25-1 with TRBJ1-4; 9 positions agree with TRBD1. With 3 bases clipped from V and 0 bases from J, the junction kept 5 bases outside the gene matches. The V gene's germline CDR1 is MGHDK and CDR2 SYGVNS. The CDR3 is 17 residues long. The CDR3 nucleotides are TGTGCCAGCAGTGATCCGGGACAGGGTACAACTAATGAAAAACTGTTTTTT. This gives the protein CASSDPGQGTTNEKLFF.

This clone is a singleton in its sample. The genes are TRBV4-2 and TRBJ2-1; 8 bases map to TRBD2. V shed 2 bases, J shed 0 bases, and the junction held 15 bases outside the gene matches. Germline CDR1 and CDR2: LGHNA and YNFKEQ. The CDR3 totals 20 residues. The CDR3 region has the DNA TGTGCCAGCAGCCAAAGTATTAGCGGGGCTGTAGGAAGCTCCTACAATGAGCAGTTCTTC. This sequence encodes CASSQSISGAVGSSYNEQFF.

For this clone: One end of the junction fails to match germline, which may point to a read error. This chain uses TRBV7-9 with TRBJ1-1; D uncertain. Per germline, CDR1 SEHNR and CDR2 FQNEAQ (reference sequence). This CDR3 contains 17 residues. The CDR3 region is CSSSPFSKAHTNTEAFF. Here the CDR3 DNA reads TGTTCCAGCAGCCCTTTTTCTAAAGCTCATACGAACACTGAAGCTTTCTTT.

The chain joins TRBV9 to TRBJ2-1; TRBD2 is a possible D gene (6 bases). The CDR3 sequence is 16 residues long. Per the germline V gene, CDR1 is SGDLS and CDR2 is YYNGEE. V lost 7 bases to trimming and J lost 8 bases, with 25 bases between them. The CDR3 loop is CASGGGSGEGVDEQFF. Here the CDR3 DNA reads TGTGCCAGCGGGGGAGGTAGCGGAGAGGGTGTTGATGAGCAGTTCTTC. The variable domain in full, completed from reference TRBV9 and TRBJ2-1, reads DSGVTQTPKHLITATGQRVTLRCSPRSGDLSVYWYQQSLDQGLQFLIQYYNGEERAKGNILERFSAQQFPDLHSELNLSSLELGDSALYFCASGGGSGEGVDEQFFGPGTRLTVL.

The CDR3 DNA is TGTGCCAGCAGTGTTGGGACAGGGGACTACAATGAGCAGTTCTTC. Translating it yields CASSVGTGDYNEQFF. The chain links TRBV2 to TRBJ2-1, with 10 bases identical to TRBD1. The J segment lost 3 bases and the V segment lost 4 bases, leaving 3 bases of the junction unmatched. Germline CDR1 is SNHLY and CDR2 is FYNNEI. CDR3 length: 15 residues.

This clone was recorded only once. CDR3 amino acids: CASSPYGGQETQYF. The CDR3 nucleotides read TGTGCCAGCAGCCCCTACGGCGGCCAAGAGACCCAGTACTTC. This sequence joins TRBV5-4 and TRBJ2-5, with D unresolved. This CDR3 region has 14 residues. The germline V and J ends were trimmed by 4 bases and 1 base, with 11 bases remaining between them. CDR1 SGHNT and CDR2 YYREEE come from the germline V gene (reference sequence).

This clone was observed a few times. The V gene is TRBV7-2, the J gene TRBJ2-7, with D maybe TRBD2 (6 bases). Trimming cost V 5 bases and J 4 bases, with 21 bases left between them. The germline V gene has CDR1 SGHTA and CDR2 FQGNSA. The CDR3 length is 16 residues. The CDR3 here is CASSVPPGLQRYEQYF. Here the CDR3 DNA reads TGTGCCAGCAGCGTACCCCCGGGACTCCAACGGTACGAGCAGTACTTC.

Here the CDR3 DNA reads TGTGCCAGCAGCTTAGCGGCCAGGGCAGATACGCAGTATTTT. Its translation is CASSLAARADTQYF. The V gene is TRBV7-2, the J gene TRBJ2-3; TRBD1 is a possible D gene (5 bases). The CDR3 extends over 14 amino acids. Trimming took 0 bases from V and 4 from J, leaving 8 bases between them. In germline, CDR1 is SGHTA, CDR2 FQGNSA.

This clone appeared a single time. The gene calls are TRBV12-5 and TRBJ1-1; D is ambiguous. Germline V gene lookup returns CDR1 LGHNT and CDR2 FRNRAP. Deletions cut 3 bases from V and 12 bases from J, with 20 bases between. The CDR3 covers 14 residues. The CDR3 here is CASGFSNLPGGTFF. CDR3 DNA sequence: TGTGCTAGTGGTTTTTCTAACCTTCCAGGTGGTACTTTCTTT.

The genes are TRBV7-8 and TRBJ2-3, with D possibly matching TRBD2 (6 bases). There are 14 residues in the CDR3. Trimming cost V 8 bases and J 2 bases, with 14 bases left between them. Germline CDR1 is SGHVS and CDR2 is FQNEAQ. CDR3 protein: CASRQSGDTDTQYF. The CDR3 DNA sequence: TGTGCCAGCCGACAATCGGGAGACACAGATACGCAGTATTTT.

The table lists this clone with a few counts. The chain links TRBV7-8 to TRBJ2-2; TRBD2 matches 8 bases. Per the germline V gene, CDR1 is SGHVS and CDR2 is FQNEAQ. CDR3 length equals 20 residues. The J segment lost 6 bases and the V segment lost 0 bases, leaving 18 bases of the junction unmatched. The CDR3 nucleotides read TGTGCCAGCAGCTTAGCAGACCCCTTAGGGGCGGGCGGGAGGCCCGGGGAGCTGTTTTTT. Translation: CASSLADPLGAGGRPGELFF.

J is TRBJ1-4 and V is TRBV7-8; 8 bases are a match to TRBD1. V gave up 5 bases and J gave up 8 bases; unmatched junction bases: 10. CDR1 and CDR2 from the germline V gene are SGHVS and FQNEAQ. This CDR3 spans 15 amino acids. This CDR3 reads CASSDRGRDREKLFF. Here the CDR3 DNA reads TGTGCCAGCAGCGACCGGGGCCGGGACAGGGAAAAACTGTTTTTT.

V and J are TRBV2 and TRBJ2-7, with 10 bases aligning to TRBD2. CDR1 and CDR2 (germline): SNHLY, FYNNEI. The V and J ends lost 10 bases and 4 bases, in that order; junction bases with no gene match: 10. There are 14 residues in the CDR3. CDR3 residues: CATVRASGSYEQYF. For the CDR3, the DNA is TGTGCCACCGTTAGGGCTAGCGGGAGTTACGAGCAGTACTTC.

The chain carries TRBV6-5 and TRBJ2-3; 10 positions agree with TRBD1. The CDR3 contains 14 residues. The germline V gene encodes CDR1 MNHEY and CDR2 SVGAGI. With V trimmed by 6 bases and J by 8 bases, 8 bases remained unmatched. The CDR3 spells CASRTDRGQGTQYF. The CDR3 DNA reads as TGTGCCAGCAGAACCGACAGGGGGCAAGGTACGCAGTATTTT.

The chain uses TRBV27 and TRBJ1-1; D is uncertain. Trimming shortened V by 5 bases and J by 1 base, and 14 bases separated the two germline ends. The germline gives CDR1 MNHEY, CDR2 SMNVEV (reference sequence). This CDR3 contains 15 residues. The CDR3: CASSPQRGANTEAFF. The CDR3 region has the DNA TGTGCCAGCAGTCCCCAACGGGGAGCGAACACTGAAGCTTTCTTT.

The chain carries TRBV9 and TRBJ1-5, with TRBD1 matching 11 bases. The junction had 7 bases not matched to a gene; V was cut back by 2 bases and J by 0 bases. This CDR3 has 18 residues. From germline, CDR1 is SGDLS and CDR2 YYNGEE. The CDR3 sequence: CASSVGTGGHNSNQPQHF. The CDR3 DNA is TGTGCCAGCAGCGTGGGGACAGGGGGGCACAATAGCAATCAGCCCCAGCATTTT.

The rearrangement joins TRBV18 to TRBJ2-1; 14 bases align to TRBD2. The CDR3 has 23 amino acids. Germline V gene sequence: CDR1 KGHSH, CDR2 LQKENI. Unmatched junction bases numbered 26, after V lost 4 bases and J lost 6 bases. The CDR3 loop is CASSQLLDRRPVPGLAGANEQFF. CDR3 in DNA: TGTGCCAGCTCACAGTTATTGGACAGACGACCCGTTCCGGGACTAGCGGGAGCCAATGAGCAGTTCTTC.

The J gene is TRBJ2-3, the V gene TRBV5-1; 7 nucleotides match TRBD2. The CDR3 is made up of 16 amino acids. V shed 3 bases and J 5 bases; nucleotides not matched to a gene: 12. The germline CDR1 and CDR2 sequences are SGHRS and YFSETQ. CDR3 nucleotides: TGCGCCAGCAGCTGGCCCCGTAGCGGGTCAGTAGATACGCAGTATTTT. Protein sequence: CASSWPRSGSVDTQYF.

Points on this clone: Mismatch with germline at one junction end may stem from a read error. This chain links TRBV7-9 with TRBJ1-2; 11 nucleotides line up with TRBD1. Looked up from germline, CDR1 is SEHNR and CDR2 is FQNEAQ (reference sequence). This CDR3 spans 16 amino acids. CDR3 in amino acids: CSSSLSPGTGGEGYTF. CDR3 sequence (DNA): TGTTCCAGCAGCTTATCACCCGGGACAGGGGGAGAAGGCTACACCTTC.